Following are 30 T cell receptor beta chains from one sample sequenced in a study of blood T cell repertoires in COVID-19. The protocol was immunoSEQ multiplex PCR, while the TCRdb copy is restricted to in-frame clones and leaves out a portion. The sample yields approximately 300,000 clones, about 89% seen once. The sample was PBMCs or T cells enriched from blood (not recorded which). These TCRs come from a man aged 55-75 years who had recovered from COVID-19.

This clone was detected only once. The rearrangement links TRBV6-5 to TRBJ2-1, with TRBD2 matching over 13 bases. This CDR3 region has 15 residues. The V gene's germline CDR1 is MNHEY and CDR2 SVGAGI. V was clipped by 7 bases and J by 6 bases; unmatched bases: 6. In nucleotides, the CDR3 is TGTGCCAGCAAACTAGCGGGAGGGCAGATCAATGAGCAGTTCTTC. Translating it yields CASKLAGGQINEQFF.

The chain employs TRBV2 and TRBJ2-2, with 13 bases lining up with TRBD2. The V and J ends lost 10 bases and 6 bases, in that order; junction bases with no gene match: 5. The CDR3 length is 14 residues. CDR1 and CDR2 (germline): SNHLY, FYNNEI. The CDR3 loop is CATRTSGSAGELFF. As DNA, the CDR3 is TGTGCCACCCGGACTAGCGGGAGTGCCGGGGAGCTGTTTTTT.

The chain is built from TRBV6-5 and TRBJ1-6; possibly TRBD1 for D (6 bases). Germline CDR1 MNHEY, CDR2 SVGAGI. There are 14 residues in the CDR3. Trimming left V 8 bases short and J 7 bases short, with 15 bases between. The CDR3 sequence: CASQSGTPNSPLHF. The CDR3 DNA sequence: TGTGCCAGCCAATCCGGGACACCCAATTCACCCCTCCACTTT.

The chain combines TRBV29-1 with TRBJ2-1; 8 bases match TRBD2. CDR3 length: 15 residues. Germline CDR1 reads SQVTM; CDR2 reads ANQGSEA. The V gene end was trimmed by 4 bases and the J gene end by 6 bases; junction bases not matched to a gene: 11. The CDR3 reads CSVGSKLAGANEQFF. In DNA, the CDR3 is TGCAGCGTTGGCTCGAAGCTAGCGGGTGCCAATGAGCAGTTCTTC.

The chain employs TRBV9 and TRBJ2-3; TRBD2 might be the D (6 bases). There are 18 residues in the CDR3. Deletions cut 2 bases from V and 4 bases from J, with 23 bases between. Looked up from germline, CDR1 is SGDLS and CDR2 is YYNGEE. The CDR3 loop reads CASSVALSKGPGADTQYF. The DNA of the CDR3 is TGTGCCAGCAGCGTTGCTCTTTCTAAGGGGCCGGGGGCAGATACGCAGTATTTT.

The table lists this clone with a count of one. The V and J genes are TRBV3-1 (or the pseudogene TRBV3-2) and TRBJ1-3; D unresolved. The germline V gene has CDR1 LGHDT and CDR2 YNNKEL (reference sequence). The CDR3 consists of 16 residues. V was trimmed by 5 bases and J by 0 bases, leaving 14 bases between them. The CDR3 reads CASSSPGGNSGNTIYF. The CDR3 DNA follows: TGTGCCAGCAGCTCCCCCGGAGGCAACTCTGGAAACACCATATATTTT.

About this clone: The same CDR3 is also encoded by other DNA sequences in this sample. The chain recombines TRBV5-1 with TRBJ1-1; D is undetermined. Germline V gene data show CDR1 as SGHRS and CDR2 as YFSETQ. The V gene lost 2 bases and the J gene lost 1 base, with 6 bases spanning the gap. This CDR3 has 13 residues. DNA for the CDR3: TGCGCCAGCAGCTTTACGCGGAACACTGAAGCTTTCTTT. This gives the protein CASSFTRNTEAFF.

The gene calls are TRBV5-1 and TRBJ2-1; the match to TRBD2 covers 8 bases. V lost 1 base, J lost 7 bases, and 7 bases stayed unmatched. Germline CDR1 reads SGHRS; CDR2 reads YFSETQ. The CDR3 extends over 15 amino acids. CDR3 DNA sequence: TGCGCCAGCAGCTTGTGGAGCGGGAGTCGAAATGAGCAGTTCTTC. Amino acid sequence: CASSLWSGSRNEQFF. Full variable domain (outside the CDR3, taken from reference TRBV5-1 and TRBJ2-1): KAGVTQTPRYLIKTRGQQVTLSCSPISGHRSVSWYQQTPGQGLQFLFEYFSETQRNKGNFPGRFSGRQFSNSRSEMNVSTLELGDSALYLCASSLWSGSRNEQFFGPGTRLTVL.

This chain uses TRBV28 with TRBJ1-5; D gene ambiguous. Deletions cut 4 bases from V and 5 bases from J, with 6 bases between. The CDR3 consists of 12 residues. Germline V gene lookup returns CDR1 MDHEN and CDR2 SYDVKM. CDR3 in amino acids: CASSSTDQPQHF. DNA of the CDR3: TGTGCCAGCAGTTCAACGGATCAGCCCCAGCATTTT.

J is TRBJ1-5 and V is TRBV7-2; a weak D match, TRBD1 (5 bases). The CDR3 is 15 residues long. CDR1 SGHTA and CDR2 FQGNSA come from the germline V gene. Between the trimmed V and J ends, which lost 5 bases and 4 bases, there was a span of 15 bases. DNA of the CDR3: TGTGCCAGCAGCCTGGGATCAGGGATGAATCAGCCCCAGCATTTT. Amino acid sequence: CASSLGSGMNQPQHF.

The genes are TRBV28 and TRBJ2-3; 7 bases match TRBD1. The CDR3 contains 14 residues. Germline loops: CDR1 MDHEN, CDR2 SYDVKM. J was trimmed by 4 bases and V by 3 bases; bases with no gene match: 4. The CDR3 sequence is CASSLHRGADTQYF. The CDR3 nucleotides are TGTGCCAGCAGTTTGCACAGGGGAGCAGATACGCAGTATTTT.

This clone was seen a few times. The chain links TRBV18 to TRBJ1-1, with a tentative D call TRBD1 (6 bases). V was trimmed by 0 bases and J by 7 bases, leaving 21 bases between them. Germline V gene lookup returns CDR1 KGHSH and CDR2 LQKENI. The CDR3 consists of 17 residues. The CDR3 region is CASSPPNRVERLVEAFF. CDR3 nucleotides: TGTGCCAGCTCACCACCGAACAGGGTGGAAAGGTTGGTTGAAGCTTTCTTT. Variable domain in full (rest from reference TRBV18 and TRBJ1-1): NAGVMQNPRHLVRRRGQEARLRCSPMKGHSHVYWYRQLPEEGLKFMVYLQKENIIDESGMPKERFSAEFPKEGPSILRIQQVVRGDSAAYFCASSPPNRVERLVEAFFGQGTRLTVV.

The chain is built from TRBV25-1 and TRBJ1-3, with TRBD1 as a possible D gene (5 bases). V lost 1 base and J lost 3, with 10 bases in between. The CDR3 extends over 15 amino acids. Germline CDR1 MGHDK, CDR2 SYGVNS. Here the CDR3 reads CASSELAGDGNTIYF. The DNA of the CDR3 is TGTGCCAGCAGTGAATTGGCGGGGGATGGAAACACCATATATTTT.

The chain carries TRBV7-9 and TRBJ1-4, with D possibly being TRBD1 (6 bases). Germline V gene data show CDR1 as SEHNR and CDR2 as FQNEAQ (reference sequence). The CDR3 sequence is 12 residues long. The CDR3 DNA is TGTGTCTCAGGGGCAACTAATGAAAAACTGTTTTTT. It codes for CVSGATNEKLFF.

The chain has TRBV18 and TRBJ2-7; TRBD1 matches at 7 bases. Germline trimming cut 6 bases from V and 2 bases from J; bases unmatched to any gene: 7. The germline V gene has CDR1 KGHSH and CDR2 LQKENI. CDR3 length equals 14 residues. CDR3 nucleotides: TGTGCCAGCTCCTGGGACAGCATCACCTACGAGCAGTACTTC. Amino acid sequence: CASSWDSITYEQYF.

The CDR3: CASSLSGTYNEQFF. Here the CDR3 DNA reads TGTGCCAGCAGCCTGAGCGGGACCTACAATGAGCAGTTCTTC. The V call is TRBV9, the J call TRBJ2-1; 7 nucleotides match TRBD2. The CDR3 is 14 amino acids. Germline CDR1 reads SGDLS; CDR2 reads YYNGEE. V was pared by 4 bases and J by 2 bases, with 3 bases of the junction left unmatched.

CDR3: CASSLREYQETQYF. The CDR3 nucleotides are TGTGCCAGCAGTTTACGGGAATACCAAGAGACCCAGTACTTC. V usage is TRBV28 and J usage is TRBJ2-5, with D perhaps TRBD2 (5 bases). V dropped 2 bases and J dropped 0 bases, with 7 bases sitting between them. The CDR3 is 14 residues long. Germline V gene data show CDR1 as MDHEN and CDR2 as SYDVKM.

V is TRBV5-1 and J is TRBJ1-5; D is possibly TRBD1 (5 bases). V shed 0 bases and J shed 4 bases, with 14 bases lying between them. Germline CDR1 is SGHRS and CDR2 is YFSETQ. This CDR3 is 16 amino acids long. CDR3: CASSLGTGGPNQPQHF. CDR3 nucleotides: TGCGCCAGCAGCTTGGGGACGGGGGGACCTAATCAGCCCCAGCATTTT.

This sequence joins TRBV6-5 and TRBJ2-7; 8 positions match TRBD2. With 4 bases clipped from V and 7 bases from J, the junction kept 12 bases outside the gene matches. Germline V gene sequence: CDR1 MNHEY, CDR2 SVGAGI. This CDR3 region has 15 residues. CDR3 sequence (DNA): TGTGCCAGCAGTTCACTAGCGGCCTTATCGGGGGAGCAGTACTTC. Protein: CASSSLAALSGEQYF.

V gene TRBV10-3 combines with J gene TRBJ2-3; D is possibly TRBD2 (7 bases). Germline CDR1 reads ENHRY; CDR2 reads SYGVKD. V was shortened by 4 bases and J by 0 bases, with 11 bases between the two germline ends. The CDR3 has 15 residues. As DNA, the CDR3 is TGTGCCATCAGTGTAGGGGGAGGGAGCACAGATACGCAGTATTTT. Encoded protein: CAISVGGGSTDTQYF.

V gene TRBV21-1 combines with J gene TRBJ1-2; TRBD1, as called in the table, went unchecked against the DNA. TRBV21-1 is described as a pseudogene. The CDR3 is made up of 14 amino acids. The CDR3 region has the DNA TGTGCCAGCAGCAAAGGGTGGGGGCTCCGGGGCTACACCTTC. Encoded protein: CASSKGWGLRGYTF.

V and J are TRBV3-1 (or the pseudogene TRBV3-2) and TRBJ2-7, with a possible D match to TRBD2 (6 bases). Germline V lookup: CDR1 LGHDT, CDR2 YNNKEL (reference sequence). This CDR3 has 14 residues. V lost 4 bases and J 5 bases, leaving 15 bases between the germline ends. The CDR3 loop is CASSRTGEVHEQYF. In nucleotides, the CDR3 is TGTGCCAGCAGCCGAACTGGGGAGGTCCACGAGCAGTACTTC.

The CDR3 here is CASSLWSTYEQYF. For the CDR3, the DNA is TGTGCCAGCAGTTTATGGTCCACCTACGAGCAGTACTTC. The chain recombines TRBV28 with TRBJ2-7, with D unclear. CDR1 is MDHEN, CDR2 SYDVKM, per germline. The CDR3 is 13 amino acids. Trimming cost V 0 bases and J 2 bases, with 5 bases left between them.

V gene TRBV7-2 combines with J gene TRBJ2-3; D gene uncertain. This CDR3 is built from 13 residues. Germline V lookup: CDR1 SGHTA, CDR2 FQGNSA. Trimming took 5 bases from V and 0 from J, leaving 6 bases between them. The CDR3 DNA is TGTGCCAGCAGCGCCAGTAGCACAGATACGCAGTATTTT. Amino acids: CASSASSTDTQYF.

This chain joins TRBV6-5 and TRBJ2-1; 8 nucleotides align to TRBD2. Germline assignment: CDR1 MNHEY and CDR2 SVGAGI. V was clipped by 3 bases and J by 2 bases; unmatched bases: 6. The CDR3 has 16 residues. The CDR3 here is CASSYFSSGPYNEQFF. The CDR3, as DNA: TGTGCCAGCAGTTATTTCTCTAGCGGGCCCTACAATGAGCAGTTCTTC.

This clone was observed a few times. The chain has TRBV5-1 and TRBJ2-7; D not resolved. Trimming shortened V by 0 bases and J by 0 bases, and 16 bases separated the two germline ends. This CDR3 is built from 17 residues. Germline loops: CDR1 SGHRS, CDR2 YFSETQ. CDR3 nucleotides: TGCGCCAGCAGCTTGGCCAGGCCTCTAACAAGCTCCTACGAGCAGTACTTC. It is translated as CASSLARPLTSSYEQYF.

The chain carries TRBV19 and TRBJ2-5; 8 nucleotides agree with TRBD1. CDR1 is LNHDA, CDR2 SQIVND, per germline (reference sequence). The V segment lost 5 bases and the J segment 5 bases; nucleotides outside the gene matches: 10. The CDR3 extends over 15 amino acids. This CDR3 reads CASSFKQGAAETQYF. The DNA for the CDR3 is TGTGCCAGTAGTTTTAAGCAGGGGGCGGCGGAGACCCAGTACTTC. The full variable domain, its missing parts supplied by reference TRBV19 and TRBJ2-5, is DGGITQSPKYLFRKEGQNVTLSCEQNLNHDAMYWYRQDPGQGLRLIYYSQIVNDFQKGDIAEGYSVSREKKESFPLTVTSAQKNPTAFYLCASSFKQGAAETQYFGPGTRLLVL.

J is TRBJ1-4 and V is TRBV7-9, with D possibly matching TRBD1 (5 bases). Germline V gives CDR1 SEHNR, CDR2 FQNEAQ (reference sequence). The CDR3 spans 16 residues. Trimming removed 2 bases at V and 2 bases at J, with 12 bases between. The CDR3: CASSLTGGMTNEKLFF. The CDR3 DNA is TGTGCCAGCAGCTTAACGGGGGGAATGACTAATGAAAAACTGTTTTTT. Looking up the rest from reference TRBV7-9 and TRBJ1-4 gives the full variable domain: DTGVSQNPRHKITKRGQNVTFRCDPISEHNRLYWYRQTLGQGPEFLTYFQNEAQLEKSRLLSDRFSAERPKGSFSTLEIQRTEQGDSAMYLCASSLTGGMTNEKLFFGSGTQLSVL.

The chain carries TRBV28 and TRBJ2-4, with D maybe TRBD2 (5 bases). The germline CDR1 and CDR2 sequences are MDHEN and SYDVKM. The V gene lost 5 bases and the J gene lost 6 bases, with 20 bases spanning the gap. CDR3 length: 16 amino acids. CDR3 loop: CASSPWGSSSGNIQYF. DNA of the CDR3: TGTGCCAGCAGTCCGTGGGGTAGCTCAAGCGGAAACATTCAGTACTTC.

V and J are TRBV11-3 and TRBJ2-1; D might be TRBD1 (5 bases). Germline V gene data show CDR1 as SGHNT and CDR2 as YENEEA. This CDR3 is built from 13 residues. V was cut by 3 bases and J by 8 bases, with 11 bases left in between. DNA for the CDR3: TGTGCCAGCAGCTTCGGGCAGGGCGATGAGCAGTTCTTC. It is translated as CASSFGQGDEQFF.